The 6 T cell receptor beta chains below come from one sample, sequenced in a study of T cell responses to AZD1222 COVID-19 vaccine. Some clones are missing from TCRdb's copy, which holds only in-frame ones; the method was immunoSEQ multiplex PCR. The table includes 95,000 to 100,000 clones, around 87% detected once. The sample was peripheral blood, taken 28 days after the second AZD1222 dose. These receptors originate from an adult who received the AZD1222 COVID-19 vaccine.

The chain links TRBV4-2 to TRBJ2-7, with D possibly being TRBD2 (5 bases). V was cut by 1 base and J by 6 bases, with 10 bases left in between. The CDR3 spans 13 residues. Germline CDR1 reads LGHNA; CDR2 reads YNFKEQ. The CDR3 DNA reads TGTGCCAGCAGCCAAGGACTATACTTCGAGCAGTACTTC. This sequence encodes CASSQGLYFEQYF.

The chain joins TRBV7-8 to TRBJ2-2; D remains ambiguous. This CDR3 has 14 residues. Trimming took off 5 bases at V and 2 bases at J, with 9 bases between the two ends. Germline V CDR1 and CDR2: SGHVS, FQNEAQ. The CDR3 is CASSIDFNTGELFF. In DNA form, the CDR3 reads TGTGCCAGCAGCATCGATTTTAACACCGGGGAGCTGTTTTTT.

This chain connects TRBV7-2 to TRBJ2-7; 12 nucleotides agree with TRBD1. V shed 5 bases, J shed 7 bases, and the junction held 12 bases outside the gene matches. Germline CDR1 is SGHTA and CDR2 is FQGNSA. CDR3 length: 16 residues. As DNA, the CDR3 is TGTGCCAGCAGCATAACAGGGACAGGGGGCGCAGGGGAGCAGTACTTC. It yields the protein CASSITGTGGAGEQYF.

The CDR3 loop is CASSLGTGGLEVGFF. The CDR3 DNA follows: TGTGCCAGCAGCTTAGGGACAGGGGGCCTAGAAGTAGGGTTCTTC. The J gene is TRBJ2-1, the V gene TRBV7-8; 11 bases map to TRBD1. This CDR3 comprises 15 residues. The V segment lost 1 base and the J segment 15 bases; nucleotides outside the gene matches: 11. The germline gives CDR1 SGHVS, CDR2 FQNEAQ.

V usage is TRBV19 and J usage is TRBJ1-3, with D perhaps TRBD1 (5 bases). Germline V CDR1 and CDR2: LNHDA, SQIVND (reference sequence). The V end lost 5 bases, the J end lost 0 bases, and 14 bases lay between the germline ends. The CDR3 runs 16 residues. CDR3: CASSGPGARSGNTIYF. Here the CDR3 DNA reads TGTGCCAGTAGTGGGCCCGGGGCCCGCTCTGGAAACACCATATATTTT.

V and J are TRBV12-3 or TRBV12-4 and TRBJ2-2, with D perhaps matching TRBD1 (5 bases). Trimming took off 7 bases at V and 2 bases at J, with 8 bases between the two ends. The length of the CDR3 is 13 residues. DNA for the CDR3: TGTGCCAGCACCGACAGAAACACCGGGGAGCTGTTTTTT. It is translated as CASTDRNTGELFF.